This entry is about one TCR beta chain. The source of the sample is a study of cytomegalovirus exposure and HLA in healthy donors. The ends were cut back, 4 bases at V and 5 bases at J, with 3 bases in the middle. CDR3 length: 11 amino acids. Germline CDR1 MNHEY, CDR2 SMNVEV (reference sequence). Amplification used 60 Vbeta primers and 13 Jbeta primers. The data were produced by immunoSEQ multiplex PCR, yet TCRdb's version contains in-frame clones alone and is incomplete. In all, the sample yields 120,000 to 150,000 clones. The sequenced material came from PBMCs. The gene calls are TRBV27 and TRBJ2-1; D gene ambiguous. The TCR sequence derives from a woman in her forties or fifties in good health and CMV-seronegative. Here the CDR3 reads CASSSNNEQFF. The CDR3 DNA follows: TGTGCCAGCAGTTCCAACAATGAGCAGTTCTTC.